The entry below gives a single T cell receptor (beta chain) sequence along with its context. Antigen specificity is unknown. The assay was immunoSEQ multiplex PCR, and TCRdb's table has in-frame clones only and misses some. The table has 55,000 to 75,000 clones, about nine tenths seen once. The sample comes from a study of OX40 agonist ivuxolimab in advanced cancers. About the study: Head and neck, renal cell, melanoma or hepatocellular carcinoma were the cancers that dose-escalation patients had. Mean age 60 years, range roughly 20 to 85; 82.7% male. The study, taken as a whole, reports: At 0.1 to 3.0 mg/kg, CD4+ and CD8+ blood T cells expanded clonally by week 6. Relative to CD4+, CD8+ T cells held more expanded clones on average.

V shed 6 bases and J 8 bases; nucleotides not matched to a gene: 4. Germline CDR1 is MNHEY and CDR2 is SVGAGI. The CDR3 loop spans 12 amino acids. This sequence joins TRBV6-5 and TRBJ1-2; 9 nucleotides align to TRBD1. Sequencing was performed on CD4+ or CD8+ T cells sorted from blood, taken in a trial of the OX40 agonist ivuxolimab. This receptor was identified in an adult with an advanced solid tumor such as melanoma, head and neck, liver or kidney cancer. CDR3 region: CASRQGAGGYTF. Here the CDR3 DNA reads TGTGCCAGCAGACAGGGGGCGGGGGGCTACACCTTC.